This T cell receptor (beta chain) comes out of a study of T cell changes during pregnancy in multiple sclerosis. Germline V gene sequence: CDR1 MNHEY, CDR2 SMNVEV (reference sequence). CDR3 length: 13 residues. The data were produced by immunoSEQ multiplex PCR, yet TCRdb's version contains in-frame clones alone and is incomplete. The sample consists of fewer than 13,000 clones, approximately 90% of them appearing once. J is TRBJ2-5 and V is TRBV27; D may be TRBD1 (5 bases). The DNA end is more similar to TRBJ2-7, so the J call may be wrong. This sample comprised CD8+ T cells from peripheral blood mononuclear cells, obtained in the first trimester of pregnancy. This clonotype was obtained from a female donor in good health, enrolled as a control in a pregnancy study. The CDR3 spells CASSLLSGAEQYF. The CDR3 DNA sequence: TGTGCCAGCAGTTTATTATCTGGGGCCGAGCAGTACTTC.